The 29 T cell receptor beta chains given below trace back to one sample, sequenced in a study of blood T cell repertoires in COVID-19. The repertoire was sequenced with immunoSEQ multiplex PCR; TCRdb's copy has only in-frame clones and lacks some. The sample includes around 300,000 clones, around nine tenths of them seen just once. The specimen sequenced was peripheral blood. The receptors shown here come from a woman between 40 and 55 years old who had recovered from COVID-19.

The chain employs TRBV3-1 (or the pseudogene TRBV3-2) and TRBJ2-1; the D is unclear. The CDR3 runs 13 residues. The V gene lost 1 base and the J gene lost 9 bases, with 10 bases spanning the gap. CDR1 is LGHDT, CDR2 YNNKEL, per germline (reference sequence). The CDR3 loop is CASSQAPRSEQFF. The CDR3 bases are TGTGCCAGCAGCCAAGCCCCACGGAGTGAGCAGTTCTTC.

The chain is built from TRBV10-2 and TRBJ2-1; the match to TRBD2 covers 9 bases. The CDR3 sequence is 13 residues long. Germline V gives CDR1 WSHSY, CDR2 SAAADI. Trimming took 6 bases from V and 9 from J; bases not matched to a gene: 6. This chain's CDR3 is CASRVAGAVEQFF. The CDR3 DNA reads TGCGCCAGCAGAGTAGCGGGAGCGGTTGAGCAGTTCTTC.

This chain connects TRBV27 to TRBJ2-1; 10 positions match TRBD2. The germline CDR1 and CDR2 sequences are MNHEY and SMNVEV (reference sequence). V lost 3 bases and J lost 8; bases outside the gene matches: 7. There are 15 residues in the CDR3. The CDR3 spells CASSLGSGRGDEQFF. DNA for the CDR3: TGTGCCAGCAGTTTGGGGAGCGGGAGGGGTGATGAGCAGTTCTTC.

The chain is built from TRBV10-3 and TRBJ2-1; 10 bases are shared with TRBD2. Unmatched junction bases numbered 14, after V lost 4 bases and J lost 5 bases. The length of the CDR3 is 18 residues. The germline V gene has CDR1 ENHRY and CDR2 SYGVKD. The CDR3 nucleotides are TGTGCCATCAGTGTAAGGGACTCAAGAACTAGCGGGAACAATGAGCAGTTCTTC. Its translation is CAISVRDSRTSGNNEQFF.

This clone was seen once. The rearrangement links TRBV9 to TRBJ1-5, with D hard to call. CDR1 and CDR2 (germline): SGDLS, YYNGEE. Between the trimmed V and J ends, which lost 2 bases and 4 bases, there was a span of 7 bases. This CDR3 contains 13 residues. The CDR3 nucleotides read TGTGCCAGCAGCGTCGCCGGGAATCAGCCCCAGCATTTT. Its translation is CASSVAGNQPQHF.

J is TRBJ1-3 and V is TRBV7-2, with unresolved D. The CDR3 is 14 amino acids. CDR1 and CDR2 from the germline V gene are SGHTA and FQGNSA. V was trimmed by 1 base and J by 4 bases, leaving 8 bases between them. The CDR3 nucleotides read TGTGCCAGCAGCTTAGTGGCAGCGGGAAACACCATATATTTT. Translation gives CASSLVAAGNTIYF. The full variable domain, in which reference TRBV7-2 and TRBJ1-3 provide the parts outside the CDR3, is GAGVSQSPSNKVTEKGKDVELRCDPISGHTALYWYRQSLGQGLEFLIYFQGNSAPDKSGLPSDRFSAERTGGSVSTLTIQRTQQEDSAVYLCASSLVAAGNTIYFGEGSWLTVV.

This rearrangement joins TRBV9 to TRBJ1-2, with TRBD1 matching 8 bases. V was clipped by 4 bases and J by 7 bases; unmatched bases: 12. The CDR3 extends over 15 amino acids. The germline gives CDR1 SGDLS, CDR2 YYNGEE. Here the CDR3 reads CASSPRGQGESGYTF. For the CDR3, the DNA is TGTGCCAGCAGCCCCCGAGGACAGGGCGAGAGTGGCTACACCTTC.

V usage is TRBV5-1 and J usage is TRBJ1-1, with 8 bases lining up with TRBD1. V was clipped by 0 bases and J by 9 bases; unmatched bases: 7. The germline CDR1 and CDR2 sequences are SGHRS and YFSETQ. This CDR3 region has 14 residues. CDR3 residues: CASSLAGTGAKAFF. The CDR3 coding sequence is TGCGCCAGCAGCTTGGCGGGGACAGGAGCTAAAGCTTTCTTT.

The chain recombines TRBV25-1 with TRBJ2-1; 13 bases match TRBD2. CDR1 is MGHDK and CDR2 is SYGVNS in the germline V gene. V trimming: 5 bases; J trimming: 8 bases; junction bases outside the gene matches: 12. The CDR3 length is 17 residues. The CDR3 DNA is TGTGCCAGCAGTTTCCAGGGAGTAGGACTAGCGGGAGATGAGCAGTTCTTC. Amino acids: CASSFQGVGLAGDEQFF.

This chain connects TRBV29-1 to TRBJ1-2; possibly TRBD1 for D (5 bases). The CDR3 is 14 amino acids. V was shortened by 6 bases and J by 6 bases, with 20 bases between the two germline ends. CDR1 and CDR2 from the germline V gene are SQVTM and ANQGSEA. CDR3 in DNA: TGCAGCGTCCGAAGGGGAAGGTACCTCAATGGCTACACCTTC. It encodes CSVRRGRYLNGYTF.

In this sample, this clone turned up a few times. This chain links TRBV10-3 with TRBJ2-5; D might be TRBD2 (6 bases). Germline loops: CDR1 ENHRY, CDR2 SYGVKD. V was clipped by 4 bases and J by 5 bases, with 11 bases between them. The CDR3 has 13 amino acids. This CDR3 reads CAISVAGRETQYF. CDR3 bases: TGTGCCATCAGTGTTGCGGGAAGGGAGACCCAGTACTTC.

This chain links TRBV5-1 with TRBJ2-7, with 9 bases that match TRBD2. The CDR3 spans 16 residues. After removal of 0 bases from V and 3 bases from J, the junction contained 7 bases not matched to a gene. The germline V gene has CDR1 SGHRS and CDR2 YFSETQ. The CDR3 nucleotides read TGCGCCAGCAGCTTGGGGGCGGGAGGGCCAAACTACGAGCAGTACTTC. Residues: CASSLGAGGPNYEQYF.

The chain has TRBV18 and TRBJ1-1, with a weak D call TRBD1 (6 bases). This CDR3 has 15 amino acids. The germline CDR1 and CDR2 sequences are KGHSH and LQKENI. V shed 3 bases and J shed 3 bases, with 14 bases lying between them. The CDR3 here is CASSPTQGRDTEAFF. DNA of the CDR3: TGTGCCAGCTCACCGACCCAGGGGCGGGACACTGAAGCTTTCTTT.

The rearrangement links TRBV5-8 to TRBJ2-3; 7 bases fit TRBD1. J gave up 2 bases and V 0 bases, and 6 bases lay outside the gene matches. The CDR3 length is 16 residues. In germline, CDR1 is SGHTS, CDR2 YDEGEE. CDR3: CASSLENRGVTDTQYF. The CDR3 DNA follows: TGTGCCAGCAGCTTGGAGAACAGGGGTGTCACAGATACGCAGTATTTT.

CDR3 sequence (DNA): TGTGCCAGCAGCCCCCCGGAGGACAGGGGGGGGGAAAAACTGTTTTTT. Protein sequence: CASSPPEDRGGEKLFF. The J gene is TRBJ1-4, the V gene TRBV7-9; the match to TRBD1 covers 10 bases. Unmatched junction bases numbered 11, after V lost 5 bases and J lost 8 bases. The CDR3 consists of 16 residues. Germline V gives CDR1 SEHNR, CDR2 FQNEAQ (reference sequence).

V gene TRBV19 combines with J gene TRBJ1-5; D remains ambiguous. V lost 7 bases, J lost 0 bases, and 13 bases lay in between. There are 15 residues in the CDR3. In germline, CDR1 is LNHDA, CDR2 SQIVND (reference sequence). The CDR3 is CASIPGTYSNQPQHF. CDR3 sequence (DNA): TGTGCCAGTATCCCAGGAACTTATAGCAATCAGCCCCAGCATTTT.

In the case of this clone: One junction end disagrees with the germline gene, perhaps due to a read error. The CDR3: CASSSSGSGTDSEQFF. In DNA, the CDR3 is TGTGCTAGCAGCTCGTCGGGGTCCGGGACAGACTCTGAGCAGTTCTTC. The rearrangement links TRBV7-7 to TRBJ2-1; 7 bases line up with TRBD1. CDR3 length: 16 amino acids. The germline gives CDR1 SSHAT, CDR2 FNYEAQ (reference sequence).

This chain joins TRBV7-3 and TRBJ2-4; D may be TRBD2 (6 bases). The ends were cut back, 5 bases at V and 6 bases at J, with 17 bases in the middle. CDR3 length: 15 residues. Germline CDR1 and CDR2: SGHTA and FQGTGA. In DNA form, the CDR3 reads TGTGCCAGCAGCCGGCGGCACGGGGGTGGAAACATTCAGTACTTC. This translates into CASSRRHGGGNIQYF. Supplemented by reference TRBV7-3 and TRBJ2-4, the full variable domain reads GAGVSQTPSNKVTEKGKYVELRCDPISGHTALYWYRQSLGQGPEFLIYFQGTGAADDSGLPNDRFFAVRPEGSVSTLKIQRTERGDSAVYLCASSRRHGGGNIQYFGAGTRLSVL.

The chain uses TRBV7-9 and TRBJ2-5; TRBD1 might be the D (6 bases). The CDR3 loop spans 15 amino acids. The V end lost 7 bases, the J end lost 2 bases, and 17 bases lay between the germline ends. CDR1 is SEHNR and CDR2 is FQNEAQ in the germline V gene (reference sequence). CDR3 sequence reads: CASTSKTGIQETQYF. The CDR3 nucleotides read TGTGCCAGCACCTCAAAAACAGGGATTCAAGAGACCCAGTACTTC.

The chain recombines TRBV24-1 with TRBJ2-1; TRBD2 matches at 8 bases. The ends lost 3 bases at V and 4 bases at J; junction bases unmatched: 10. CDR3 length: 17 residues. Germline V gene lookup returns CDR1 KGHDR and CDR2 SFDVKD. The CDR3 DNA sequence: TGTGCCACCAGTGATCGCTCCTCTGCGGGGGGATACAATGAGCAGTTCTTC. This translates into CATSDRSSAGGYNEQFF.

The rearrangement uses TRBV4-1 and TRBJ1-1; no firm D call. The V gene's germline CDR1 is MGHRA and CDR2 YSYEKL. This CDR3 is built from 14 residues. V was clipped by 0 bases and J by 1 base, with 6 bases between them. In DNA form, the CDR3 reads TGCGCCAGCAGCCAAGAATCCAGGAACACTGAAGCTTTCTTT. Protein product: CASSQESRNTEAFF.

This chain connects TRBV7-9 to TRBJ1-5, with D hard to call. The CDR3 is made up of 14 amino acids. V lost 3 bases, J lost 5 bases, and 11 bases lay in between. From germline, CDR1 is SEHNR and CDR2 FQNEAQ (reference sequence). The CDR3 reads CASSFASGDQPQHF. In DNA, the CDR3 is TGTGCCAGCAGCTTCGCATCCGGGGATCAGCCCCAGCATTTT.

The J gene is TRBJ2-2, the V gene TRBV9, with TRBD2 identical over 14 bases. Trimming took 4 bases from V and 5 from J; bases not matched to a gene: 10. The CDR3 spans 18 residues. From germline, CDR1 is SGDLS and CDR2 YYNGEE. The CDR3: CASSLFSGTSGSTGELFF. In DNA form, the CDR3 reads TGTGCCAGCAGCCTGTTTTCCGGGACTAGCGGGAGTACCGGGGAGCTGTTTTTT.

The table lists this clone with a count of one. The chain links TRBV28 to TRBJ2-7; no firm D call. The CDR3 extends over 13 amino acids. V lost 3 bases and J 10 bases, leaving 16 bases between the germline ends. Germline V gene lookup returns CDR1 MDHEN and CDR2 SYDVKM. The CDR3 loop is CASSFPDITQQYF. The CDR3 DNA reads as TGTGCCAGCAGTTTCCCCGACATTACCCAACAGTACTTC.

The chain is built from TRBV19 and TRBJ2-7, with 8 bases that match TRBD2. CDR1 LNHDA and CDR2 SQIVND come from the germline V gene (reference sequence). CDR3 length: 14 residues. The junction had 8 bases not matched to a gene; V was cut back by 5 bases and J by 5 bases. CDR3 sequence reads: CASSSSGLADEQYF. The CDR3 DNA reads TGTGCCAGTAGTTCCTCCGGACTAGCCGACGAGCAGTACTTC.

This clone was recorded once. The genes are TRBV11-3 and TRBJ1-1; 10 bases fit TRBD1. With V trimmed by 0 bases and J by 4 bases, 14 bases remained unmatched. CDR1 SGHNT and CDR2 YENEEA come from the germline V gene. The CDR3 covers 19 residues. CDR3: CASSLDKWGQGPRGTEAFF. For the CDR3, the DNA is TGTGCCAGCAGCTTAGATAAGTGGGGACAGGGGCCCCGAGGCACTGAAGCTTTCTTT. Filled out from reference TRBV11-3 and TRBJ1-1, the complete variable domain reads EAGVVQSPRYKIIEKKQPVAFWCNPISGHNTLYWYLQNLGQGPELLIRYENEEAVDDSQLPKDRFSAERLKGVDSTLKIQPAELGDSAVYLCASSLDKWGQGPRGTEAFFGQGTRLTVV.

The sample holds many counts of this clone. The sample carries other DNA sequences with the same CDR3. CDR3 loop: CAISPGDQPQHF. The CDR3 nucleotides are TGTGCCATCAGTCCGGGGGATCAGCCCCAGCATTTT. The V call is TRBV10-3, the J call TRBJ1-5, with a possible D match to TRBD1 (5 bases). CDR3 size: 12 residues. Trimming stripped 5 bases from V and 5 bases from J, with 7 bases between. Germline CDR1 and CDR2: ENHRY and SYGVKD.

The chain has TRBV30 and TRBJ2-2, with D possibly being TRBD2 (5 bases). V dropped 5 bases and J dropped 8 bases, with 21 bases sitting between them. The germline gives CDR1 GTSNPN, CDR2 SVGIG (reference sequence). The CDR3 is 15 amino acids. The CDR3 loop reads CAWESPGVRGGELFF. The CDR3 DNA sequence: TGTGCCTGGGAATCCCCCGGGGTACGTGGAGGGGAGCTGTTTTTT. Based on the CDR3 plus reference TRBV30 and TRBJ2-2, the full variable domain is SQTIHQWPATLVQPVGSPLSLECTVEGTSNPNLYWYRQAAGRGLQLLFYSVGIGQISSEVPQNLSASRPQDRQFILSSKKLLLSDSGFYLCAWESPGVRGGELFFGEGSRLTVL.

The chain combines TRBV2 with TRBJ2-3, with 8 bases fitting TRBD2. CDR3 length equals 14 residues. Germline V gene data show CDR1 as SNHLY and CDR2 as FYNNEI. The J segment lost 4 bases and the V segment lost 6 bases, leaving 6 bases of the junction unmatched. In DNA, the CDR3 is TGTGCCAGCAGCCCCGGGACTAGTGCAGATACGCAGTATTTT. Residues: CASSPGTSADTQYF. Filled out from reference TRBV2 and TRBJ2-3, the complete variable domain reads EPEVTQTPSHQVTQMGQEVILRCVPISNHLYFYWYRQILGQKVEFLVSFYNNEISEKSEIFDDQFSVERPDGSNFTLKIRSTKLEDSAMYFCASSPGTSADTQYFGPGTRLTVL.